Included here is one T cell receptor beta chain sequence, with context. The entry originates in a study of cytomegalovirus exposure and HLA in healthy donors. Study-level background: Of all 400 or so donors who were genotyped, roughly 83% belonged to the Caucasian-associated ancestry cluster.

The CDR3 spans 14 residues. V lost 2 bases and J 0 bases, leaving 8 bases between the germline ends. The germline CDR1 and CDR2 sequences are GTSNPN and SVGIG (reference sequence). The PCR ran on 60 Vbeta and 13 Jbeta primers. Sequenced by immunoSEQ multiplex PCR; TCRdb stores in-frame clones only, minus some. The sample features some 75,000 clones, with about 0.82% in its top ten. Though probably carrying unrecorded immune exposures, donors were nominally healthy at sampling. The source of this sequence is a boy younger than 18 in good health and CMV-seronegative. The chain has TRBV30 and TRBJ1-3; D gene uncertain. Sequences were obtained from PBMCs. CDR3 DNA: TGTGCCTGGAGTCGAGGCCTCTCTGGAAACACCATATATTTT. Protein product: CAWSRGLSGNTIYF.